This T cell receptor (beta chain) came from a study of post-analysis software for immune sequencing data. The sample holds many counts of this clonotype. What it recognizes is unknown. Regarding the study as a whole: TRBV5-6, TRBV5-1 and TRBV20-1 were among about 5 TRBV segments more frequent in patients than controls.

The V segment lost 5 bases and the J segment 2 bases; nucleotides outside the gene matches: 9. Germline V gene lookup returns CDR1 SQVTM and CDR2 ANQGSEA. The CDR3 is made up of 14 amino acids. Built from TCR beta cDNA, the libraries had unique molecular identifiers in them. In TCRdb, the PCR reads were re-called with MiXCR into one record per CDR3 protein. The sample shows roughly 170,000 distinct CDR3 sequences, 30% of them seen only once. The sample was blood. The chain has TRBV29-1 and TRBJ2-7; 7 positions agree with TRBD1. The TCR comes from a girl aged 5-17 years with multiple sclerosis. The CDR3 DNA is TGCAGCGTTTTACGGGACAGCCTAACCTACGAGCAGTACTTC. Residues: CSVLRDSLTYEQYF.